This T cell receptor (beta chain) was recorded in a study of blood T cell repertoires in COVID-19. Turning to the study itself: Italy, Spain and the United States were the sources of the convalescent and acute COVID-19 samples.

Original processing methods: The authors estimated nucleated cell counts from reference gene primer amplification. Profiling relied on immunoSEQ multiplex PCR, and the TCRdb table lists in-frame clones only, not all of them. Clonal size and the V and J genes are those of that table, whereas D and trimming came from the DNA. The sample carries more than 45,000 clones, about 86% recorded once. The CDR3 sequence is 13 residues long. The germline V and J ends were trimmed by 1 base and 5 bases, with 9 bases remaining between them. The V gene's germline CDR1 is SGHRS and CDR2 YFSETQ. This clonotype was obtained from a man at least 80 years old with COVID-19, enrolled during active disease. The specimen was peripheral blood. This chain uses TRBV5-1 with TRBJ1-1; D unresolved. This CDR3 reads CASSLQPRTEAFF. In nucleotides, the CDR3 is TGCGCCAGCAGCTTGCAACCCCGGACTGAAGCTTTCTTT.